This T cell receptor beta chain was found in a study of blood T cells in healthy people across ages. Study observations and caveats: Naive T cell percentage showed a strong correlation with the diversity of TCR beta.

Sample-barcoded 5' priming and a J-beta primer mix drove a second PCR of 7 to 11 cycles. Template switching added a 12-random-nucleotide identifier to every cDNA molecule. TCRdb used MiXCR to reprocess the 5' RACE reads, holding one entry per CDR3 protein. Among around 670,000 distinct CDR3 sequences, approximately 30% were seen once, and the ten largest hold more than 15%. About this clonotype: The antigen is unknown.

The TCR was taken from a woman of 80 years or more in good health. Sequenced input: blood.

The CDR3 protein is CASSPTTGGPADTQYF. The CDR3 bases are TGTGCCAGCAGCCCCACCACGGGGGGGCCAGCAGATACGCAGTATTTT. V and J are TRBV9 and TRBJ2-3; TRBD2 aligns across 8 bases. The germline V gene has CDR1 SGDLS and CDR2 YYNGEE. This CDR3 contains 16 residues. The trim removed 4 bases at V and 4 bases at J, leaving 11 bases unmatched.